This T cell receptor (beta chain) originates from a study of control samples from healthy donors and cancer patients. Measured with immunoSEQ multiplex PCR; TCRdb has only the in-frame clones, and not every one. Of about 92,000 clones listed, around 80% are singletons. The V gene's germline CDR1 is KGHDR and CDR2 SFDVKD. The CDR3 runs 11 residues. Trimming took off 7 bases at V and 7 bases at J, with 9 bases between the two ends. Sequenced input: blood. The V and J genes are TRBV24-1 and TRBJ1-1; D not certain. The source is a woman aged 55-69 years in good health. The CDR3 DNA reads TGTGCCACCAGCGATGACCGTGAAGCTTTCTTT. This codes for CATSDDREAFF.